Listed below are T cell receptor beta chains from one sample, sequenced in a study of OX40 agonist ivuxolimab in advanced cancers. Produced via immunoSEQ multiplex PCR; TCRdb's table is partial and in-frame only. Of approximately 84,000 clones listed, roughly 89% are singletons. Source: CD4+ or CD8+ T cells sorted from blood, taken in a trial of the OX40 agonist ivuxolimab. These receptors all stem from an adult with an advanced solid tumor such as melanoma, head and neck, liver or kidney cancer. Both conserved end residues are part of each CDR3. The D gene is left open where the match is weak. Where a row states a size, it is once, few, many or the class of an expanded clone; other rows omit it.

j_gene	abundance	v_gene	d_gene	CDR3aa	CDR3nt
TRBJ2-2	NA	TRBV5-1	TRBD2	CASSLASGGLGELFF	TGCGCCAGCAGCTTGGCTTCGGGAGGACTCGGGGAGCTGTTTTTT
TRBJ1-4	NA	TRBV6-6	TRBD1	CASSPFAGQGSEKLFF	TGTGCCAGCAGTCCCTTTGCGGGACAGGGGAGCGAAAAACTGTTTTTT
TRBJ2-7	NA	TRBV7-2	TRBD2	CASSSRRSSGRDYEQYF	TGTGCCAGCAGCTCAAGAAGATCTAGCGGGAGGGACTACGAGCAGTACTTC
TRBJ2-1	NA	TRBV19	NA	CASFKKDITYNEQFF	TGTGCCAGTTTTAAAAAGGATATCACCTACAATGAGCAGTTCTTC
TRBJ2-7	NA	TRBV9	NA	CASSVGRGSYEQYF	TGTGCCAGCAGCGTAGGCCGGGGGTCCTACGAGCAGTACTTC
TRBJ1-1	NA	TRBV7-6	NA	CASSPPPAPRGNTEAFF	TGTGCCAGCAGCCCTCCCCCGGCACCCCGAGGGAACACTGAAGCTTTCTTT
TRBJ1-4	NA	TRBV5-1	NA	CASSLRESNEKLFF	TGCGCCAGCAGCCTGAGGGAGAGTAATGAAAAACTGTTTTTT
TRBJ1-1	NA	TRBV9	NA	CASSVVARLTEAFF	TGTGCCAGCAGCGTAGTAGCGCGGCTCACTGAAGCTTTCTTT
TRBJ2-1	NA	TRBV7-9	NA	CASSLTGQKNNEQFF	TGTGCCAGCAGCTTAACTGGACAGAAAAACAATGAGCAGTTCTTC
TRBJ1-5	NA	TRBV6-5	NA	CASSYSGWSNQPQHF	TGTGCCAGCAGTTACTCCGGATGGAGCAATCAGCCCCAGCATTTT
TRBJ1-1	NA	TRBV7-9	NA	CASSFLVNTEAFF	TGTGCCAGCAGCTTCCTCGTGAACACTGAAGCTTTCTTT
TRBJ2-2	NA	TRBV16	TRBD2	CASSRRLAGKPGELFF	TGTGCCAGCAGTCGGAGACTAGCGGGAAAACCCGGGGAGCTGTTTTTT
TRBJ2-2	NA	TRBV6-1	NA	CASKRTGTSTGELFF	TGTGCCAGCAAGCGAACAGGGACGAGCACCGGGGAGCTGTTTTTT
TRBJ2-7	NA	TRBV10-3	NA	CASRETGVESEQYF	TGTGCCAGCCGAGAGACAGGAGTCGAATCCGAGCAGTACTTC
TRBJ2-2	few	TRBV2	NA	CASNRDGNTGELFF	TGTGCCAGCAACCGGGACGGGAACACCGGGGAGCTGTTTTTT
TRBJ2-2	NA	TRBV27	TRBD1	CASSRDRVLTGELFF	TGTGCCAGCAGTCGGGACAGAGTACTCACCGGGGAGCTGTTTTTT
TRBJ2-3	NA	TRBV5-1	NA	CASSPRHLGDTQYF	TGCGCCAGCAGCCCCAGGCACCTAGGGGATACGCAGTATTTT
TRBJ2-5	NA	TRBV7-2	NA	CASSLGRGTQYF	TGTGCCAGCAGCTTAGGCCGGGGGACCCAGTACTTC
TRBJ1-1	NA	TRBV28	NA	CASSSSGQGRNTEAFF	NA
TRBJ2-1	NA	TRBV28	NA	CASSTTSGKQFF	TGTGCCAGCAGTACTACCTCCGGCAAGCAGTTCTTC
TRBJ2-2	NA	TRBV29-1	NA	CSVEGAGVKGELFF	TGCAGCGTTGAGGGGGCAGGGGTGAAAGGGGAGCTGTTTTTT
TRBJ2-4	NA	TRBV19	NA	CASSLTPRGGSAKNIQYF	TGTGCCAGTAGTTTAACGCCGAGGGGGGGTAGTGCCAAAAACATTCAGTACTTC
TRBJ2-5	NA	TRBV11-2	TRBD2	CASSLEREGETQYF	TGTGCCAGCAGCTTAGAGCGGGAGGGGGAGACCCAGTACTTC